The rows below give T cell receptor beta chains drawn from one sample of a study of graft-versus-host responses after intestinal transplantation. Assay: immunoSEQ multiplex PCR; the TCRdb copy retains only in-frame clones and omits some. The data contain 75,000 to 100,000 clones, 90% to 95% of them singletons. For these TCRs, the target antigens are not known. Specimen: unstimulated CD4+ T cells sorted from spleen or lymph node cells, collected before intestinal transplant. These TCRs come from a human donor who received an intestinal transplant. Both conserved end residues are part of each CDR3. Each record gives: V gene, clone size, J gene, D gene, CDR3 protein, CDR3 DNA. D genes are given only for firm matches. Rows may omit the clone size; those that give it use once, few, many or a size class.

TRBV10-1	.	TRBJ2-4	.	CASSESTAWRDQNIAKNIQYF	TGCGCCAGCAGTGAGTCGACAGCGTGGAGAGACCAAAACATAGCCAAAAACATTCAGTACTTC
TRBV2	.	TRBJ2-6	.	CASIWGDGANVLTF	TGTGCCAGCATATGGGGCGATGGGGCCAACGTCCTGACTTTC
TRBV5-1	.	TRBJ2-1	.	CASALADRVYNEQFF	TGCGCCAGCGCCTTAGCGGATCGCGTCTACAATGAGCAGTTCTTC
TRBV11-2	.	TRBJ2-3	.	CASSLVGSADTQYF	TGTGCCAGCAGCTTAGTGGGTAGCGCAGATACGCAGTATTTT
TRBV7-2	.	TRBJ2-1	TRBD2	CASSPIAGGTGEQFF	TGTGCCAGCAGCCCCATAGCGGGAGGGACTGGTGAGCAGTTCTTC
TRBV6-5	.	TRBJ1-6	TRBD1	CASSNWLQGAGPLHF	TGTGCCAGCAGCAACTGGCTACAGGGGGCAGGACCCCTCCACTTT
TRBV10-2	.	TRBJ2-4	.	CASSRVLASLAKNIQYF	TGCGCCAGCAGTCGAGTATTAGCCAGCCTAGCCAAAAACATTCAGTACTTC
TRBV29-1	.	TRBJ2-7	TRBD2	CSVGALAGREQYF	TGCAGCGTTGGGGCCCTAGCGGGTAGAGAGCAGTACTTC
TRBV5-1	.	TRBJ1-1	TRBD1	CASSLIDRGPGTEAFF	TGCGCCAGCAGCCTAATAGACAGGGGTCCGGGCACTGAAGCTTTCTTT
TRBV18	.	TRBJ2-5	TRBD2	CASSPSPSGTGKTQYF	TGTGCCAGCTCACCAAGTCCTAGCGGGACTGGAAAGACCCAGTACTTC
TRBV28	.	TRBJ1-3	.	CASSLPASSGNTIYF	TGTGCCAGCAGTTTACCAGCGAGCTCTGGAAACACCATATATTTT
TRBV27	.	TRBJ2-5	.	CASKRTGGIETQYF	TGTGCCAGCAAGAGGACGGGGGGCATAGAGACCCAGTACTTC
TRBV7-2	.	TRBJ1-1	.	CASSLGREVEAFF	TGTGCCAGCAGCTTAGGACGGGAAGTTGAAGCTTTCTTT
TRBV5-1	.	TRBJ1-4	TRBD1	CASSLGWGQGNEKLFF	TGCGCCAGCAGCTTGGGTTGGGGACAGGGAAATGAAAAACTGTTTTTT
TRBV19	.	TRBJ2-5	TRBD1	CASSTTTTGEETQYF	TGTGCCAGTAGCACTACCACGACAGGGGAGGAGACCCAGTACTTC
TRBV5-4	.	TRBJ2-2	.	CASSLAQRGTGELFF	TGTGCCAGCAGCTTGGCTCAGAGGGGGACCGGGGAGCTGTTTTTT
TRBV28	.	TRBJ2-3	TRBD1	CASSGTVNTDTQYF	TGTGCCAGCAGCGGGACAGTTAACACAGATACGCAGTATTTT
TRBV27	.	TRBJ1-4	TRBD1	CASSWTGVPNEKLFF	TGTGCCAGCAGCTGGACAGGGGTCCCTAATGAAAAACTGTTTTTT
TRBV27	.	TRBJ1-2	TRBD1	CASRREGIGDRGGYTF	TGTGCCAGCAGAAGAGAAGGGATTGGGGACAGGGGTGGCTACACCTTC
TRBV7-3	.	TRBJ1-2	.	CASSYDSYGYTF	TGTGCCAGCAGCTACGACAGCTATGGCTACACCTTC
TRBV13	.	TRBJ1-1	.	CASSSQGIDTEAFF	TGTGCCAGCAGCTCTCAGGGGATAGACACTGAAGCTTTCTTT
TRBV7-8	.	TRBJ1-3	.	CASSFIGNTIYF	TGTGCCAGCAGCTTTATTGGAAACACCATATATTTT
TRBV27	.	TRBJ2-1	TRBD2	CASSGQAGGPSYNEQFF	TGTGCCAGCAGTGGACAAGCGGGGGGGCCTTCCTACAATGAGCAGTTCTTC
TRBV2	.	TRBJ1-2	TRBD1	CASSGTGGTYGYTF	TGTGCCAGCAGTGGGACAGGGGGCACATATGGCTACACCTTC
TRBV2	.	TRBJ2-1	TRBD2	CASSEYSGGRAVSEQFF	TGTGCCAGCAGTGAATATTCGGGCGGGAGGGCCGTCAGTGAGCAGTTCTTC
TRBV6-6	few	TRBJ2-5	.	CASSLQSTGRETQYF	TGTGCCAGCAGTCTGCAATCGACAGGAAGAGAGACCCAGTACTTC
TRBV7-3	.	TRBJ1-1	TRBD1	CASSAPGQQNTEAFF	TGTGCCAGCAGCGCACCGGGACAGCAGAACACTGAAGCTTTCTTT
TRBV19	.	TRBJ1-2	.	CASSPMRNYGYTF	TGTGCCAGTAGTCCAATGAGAAACTATGGCTACACCTTC